One TCR beta chain is described in this entry. What it binds is not known. This sample is part of a study of T cell responses to AZD1222 COVID-19 vaccine. Findings and caveats of the study: Most donors were white British and more were female, and clonal diversity was possibly underestimated.

The method was immunoSEQ multiplex PCR; TCRdb's version includes in-frame clones alone and lacks a portion of them. The data hold under 200,000 clones, with about 92% observed a single time. The sequence was obtained from an adult in good health. Sequenced material: peripheral blood, taken on day 0 of MenACWY control vaccination.

CDR3: CASSAPGALNEKLFF. The CDR3 DNA is TGTGCCAGCAGTGCACCCGGGGCCCTTAATGAAAAACTGTTTTTT. The gene calls are TRBV2 and TRBJ1-4; a weak D match, TRBD1 (5 bases). CDR3 size: 15 residues. Per germline, CDR1 SNHLY and CDR2 FYNNEI. V was cut by 4 bases and J by 4 bases, with 13 bases left in between.